The 26 T cell receptor beta chains below were found in one sample sequenced in a study of T cells expressing NK-cell markers. TCRdb reanalyzed the 5' RACE reads, giving one entry per CDR3 protein sequence and no DNA. Found here are about 460,000 distinct CDR3 sequences; the top ten clones hold about 1.5%. Material for sequencing was blood T cells: a sorted CD56 or NKG2C T cell subset, CD4+ or CD8+ T cells, or bulk PBMC T cells (not recorded which). The receptors stem from a woman between 45 and 65 years old in good health.

The gene calls are TRBV6-5 and TRBJ1-4. Germline V gives CDR1 MNHEY, CDR2 SVGAGI. The CDR3 length is 15 residues. The CDR3 reads CASRPSGRTNEKLFF.

V gene TRBV4-1 combines with J gene TRBJ2-2; TCRdb's D call of TRBD2 is untestable without DNA. Germline assignment: CDR1 MGHRA and CDR2 YSYEKL. This CDR3 has 17 amino acids. The CDR3 sequence is CASSQPTSGSVTGELFF.

This chain links TRBV4-1 with TRBJ2-2; TCRdb lists TRBD2, though no DNA is available to test this call. This CDR3 spans 18 amino acids. From germline, CDR1 is MGHRA and CDR2 YSYEKL. CDR3 protein: CASTLPGLAGGSTGELFF.

The rearrangement uses TRBV5-1 and TRBJ2-5; the D call from TCRdb, TRBD2, cannot be confirmed without DNA. The CDR3 is 14 residues long. Germline loops: CDR1 SGHRS, CDR2 YFSETQ. The CDR3 here is CASMRTSGQETQYF.

CDR3 in amino acids: CASSLVAGGSSYNEQFF. The chain couples TRBV12-3 or TRBV12-4 to TRBJ2-1; TCRdb's D call, TRBD2, is unchecked because there is no DNA. There are 17 residues in the CDR3.

The rearrangement uses TRBV5-1 and TRBJ2-3; lacking DNA, the TRBD2 call made by TCRdb goes unchecked. Looked up from germline, CDR1 is SGHRS and CDR2 is YFSETQ. The CDR3 is made up of 15 amino acids. The CDR3 loop reads CASNLGGLITDTQYF.

The chain employs TRBV20-1 and TRBJ2-7; lacking DNA, the TRBD1 call made by TCRdb goes unchecked. This CDR3 has 15 amino acids. The germline gives CDR1 DFQATT, CDR2 SNEGSKA (reference sequence). This CDR3 is CSARVPGVGSYEQYF.

J is TRBJ1-1 and V is TRBV12-3 or TRBV12-4. This CDR3 has 13 amino acids. The CDR3: CASNSGHNTEAFF.

The V and J genes are TRBV12-3 or TRBV12-4 and TRBJ2-6; TCRdb gives TRBD1 as the D gene, but with no DNA this cannot be confirmed. CDR3 length equals 15 residues. This chain's CDR3 is CATTPGVSGANVLTF.

The rearrangement uses TRBV9 and TRBJ2-3. Germline values: CDR1 SGDLS, CDR2 YYNGEE. This CDR3 region has 16 residues. The chain's CDR3 is CASSVARGASTDTQYF.

The genes are TRBV20-1 and TRBJ1-2; as DNA is missing, the TRBD1 call by TCRdb cannot be tested. Germline values: CDR1 DFQATT, CDR2 SNEGSKA (reference sequence). The length of the CDR3 is 16 residues. This CDR3 reads CSASRPGTGLNYGYTF.

The chain has TRBV11-3 and TRBJ1-1. Germline V gene lookup returns CDR1 SGHNT and CDR2 YENEEA. The CDR3 spans 15 residues. CDR3 amino acids: CASSLRQAGFTEAFF.

The chain recombines TRBV7-9 with TRBJ2-1; TCRdb outputs TRBD2, but without DNA this stays unchecked. This CDR3 is built from 16 residues. Germline V gives CDR1 SEHNR, CDR2 FQNEAQ (reference sequence). This CDR3 is CASSRPTSGRAEEQFF.

The chain joins TRBV15 to TRBJ2-5; lacking DNA, the TRBD2 call made by TCRdb goes unchecked. CDR3 length equals 15 residues. In germline, CDR1 is LNHNV, CDR2 YYDKDF (reference sequence). CDR3 region: CATSRGWVVKETQYF.

The V call is TRBV20-1, the J call TRBJ2-6. Germline CDR1 DFQATT, CDR2 SNEGSKA (reference sequence). The CDR3 sequence is 17 residues long. CDR3 region: CSAKGPLPHSGANVLTF.

J is TRBJ2-3 and V is TRBV5-1; absent DNA, TCRdb's TRBD2 call cannot be checked. The CDR3 contains 16 residues. Germline CDR1 SGHRS, CDR2 YFSETQ. CDR3 sequence: CASSLAGGRATDTQYF.

The CDR3 sequence: CASRRDRVGEQFF. The V and J genes are TRBV12-3 or TRBV12-4 and TRBJ2-1; TCRdb lists TRBD1, though no DNA is available to test this call. The CDR3 consists of 13 residues.

The CDR3 region is CASSTSGRLKGYEQYF. The chain links TRBV27 to TRBJ2-7; absent DNA, TCRdb's TRBD2 call cannot be checked. The CDR3 extends over 16 amino acids. Per germline, CDR1 MNHEY and CDR2 SMNVEV (reference sequence).

V gene TRBV7-9 combines with J gene TRBJ1-1; TCRdb proposes TRBD1, but this gene call is untestable without DNA. The CDR3 has 15 amino acids. Germline CDR1 SEHNR, CDR2 FQNEAQ (reference sequence). The CDR3 sequence: CASSLSDRGSTEAFF.

V usage is TRBV4-1 and J usage is TRBJ2-7; TCRdb proposes TRBD2, but this gene call is untestable without DNA. CDR1 and CDR2 from the germline V gene are MGHRA and YSYEKL. This CDR3 spans 14 amino acids. Here the CDR3 reads CASNPYGTSGEQYF.

V is TRBV24-1 and J is TRBJ2-3; TCRdb names TRBD1, which stays unverified in the absence of DNA. Germline loops: CDR1 KGHDR, CDR2 SFDVKD. The CDR3 is 17 amino acids. The CDR3 sequence: CATSDAATAGETDTQYF.

The chain uses TRBV4-1 and TRBJ2-2; as DNA is missing, the TRBD1 call by TCRdb cannot be tested. Germline V lookup: CDR1 MGHRA, CDR2 YSYEKL. CDR3 size: 16 residues. CDR3 in amino acids: CASSQGKDSRTGELFF.

The genes are TRBV9 and TRBJ2-3; TCRdb calls TRBD2, which cannot be checked without DNA. Germline V gives CDR1 SGDLS, CDR2 YYNGEE. This CDR3 region has 13 residues. The CDR3 sequence: CASRGTRADTQYF.

The rearrangement joins TRBV6-5 to TRBJ2-3; lacking DNA, the TRBD2 call made by TCRdb goes unchecked. The CDR3 totals 17 residues. Germline V gene sequence: CDR1 MNHEY, CDR2 SVGAGI. CDR3 protein: CASSRPSAASGSGTQYF.

The chain uses TRBV19 and TRBJ2-5; TCRdb outputs TRBD1, but without DNA this stays unchecked. CDR3 length: 12 residues. Per germline, CDR1 LNHDA and CDR2 SQIVND (reference sequence). The CDR3 loop reads CASSGKQETQYF.

V gene TRBV24-1 combines with J gene TRBJ2-5; checking the TCRdb D call of TRBD1 is not possible without DNA. The CDR3 loop spans 15 amino acids. The germline V gene encodes CDR1 KGHDR and CDR2 SFDVKD. The CDR3 protein is CATSPRGRNQETQYF.